Below are 2 T cell receptor beta chains sequenced from a single sample in a study of post-analysis software for immune sequencing data. The study, taken as a whole, reports: In patients, four to six TRBV segments were more frequent than in controls, with TRBV5-6, TRBV5-1 and TRBV20-1 among them.

No antigen has been assigned to these receptors. Unique molecular identifiers were carried by the TCR beta cDNA libraries. From the PCR reads, TCRdb called clonotypes with MiXCR, one entry per CDR3 protein. The sample has hundreds of thousands of distinct CDR3 sequences, around 53% seen once. The sequenced material came from blood. The receptors derive from a girl aged 5-17 years with multiple sclerosis.

The rearrangement links TRBV3-1 to TRBJ1-2, with 11 bases lining up with TRBD1. V dropped 0 bases and J dropped 5; count of bases not matched to a gene: 8. The CDR3 runs 17 residues. Germline V gene data show CDR1 as LGHDT and CDR2 as YNNKEL (reference sequence). The CDR3 region is CASSQDRTGGAPYGYTF. The CDR3 coding sequence is TGTGCCAGCAGCCAAGACCGGACAGGGGGCGCTCCTTATGGCTACACCTTC.

The table lists this clonotype with a count of one. This chain connects TRBV6-6 to TRBJ1-2; D might be TRBD1 (6 bases). Trimming removed 3 bases from V and 8 bases from J, with 10 bases in between. Germline V gives CDR1 MNHNY, CDR2 SVGAGI (reference sequence). CDR3 length: 12 residues. The CDR3 nucleotides read TGTGCCAGCAGTTATCGGGACAACGGCTACACCTTC. Its translation: CASSYRDNGYTF.